The 21 T cell receptor beta chains listed next were all sequenced from one sample in a study of beta chain features in type 1 diabetes. cDNA synthesis used the whole RNA isolate, giving expressed TCRB sequences. Assay used: immunoSEQ multiplex PCR; TCRdb lists only in-frame clones, some missing. The table lists 500,000 to 700,000 clones, roughly a sixth of them singletons, with approximately 0.087% in the top ten. Sequenced input: naive CD4+ T cells from blood. Receptors originate from a man aged 18 to 29 in good health.

This clone turned up a few times. The chain recombines TRBV28 with TRBJ1-1, with a weak D call TRBD1 (6 bases). Trimming stripped 2 bases from V and 10 bases from J, with 14 bases between. Germline V gene sequence: CDR1 MDHEN, CDR2 SYDVKM. The CDR3 runs 13 residues. The CDR3 DNA reads as TGTGCCAGCAGTTTAGTAGGGGGGTTTGGAGCTTTCTTT. It yields the protein CASSLVGGFGAFF.

The chain is built from TRBV7-2 and TRBJ2-3; D remains ambiguous. The V and J ends lost 5 bases and 9 bases respectively, with 18 bases between them. CDR3 size: 14 residues. The germline V gene encodes CDR1 SGHTA and CDR2 FQGNSA. CDR3 DNA: TGTGCCAGCAGCCCTGGGGAACAGTTCCGAACGCAGTATTTT. Protein sequence: CASSPGEQFRTQYF.

This clone was seen only a few times. J is TRBJ2-1 and V is TRBV7-7, with TRBD1 identical over 11 bases. Germline assignment: CDR1 SSHAT and CDR2 FNYEAQ (reference sequence). The CDR3 has 16 residues. The V segment lost 5 bases and the J segment 6 bases; nucleotides outside the gene matches: 9. CDR3 residues: CASSQVGTGGGNEQFF. The CDR3 nucleotides are TGTGCCAGCAGCCAGGTCGGGACAGGGGGGGGCAATGAGCAGTTCTTC.

This chain joins TRBV4-3 and TRBJ2-7, with D maybe TRBD1 (5 bases). Trimming took off 0 bases at V and 3 bases at J, with 12 bases between the two ends. Looked up from germline, CDR1 is LGHNA and CDR2 is YSLEER. The CDR3 consists of 15 residues. CDR3 coding DNA: TGCGCCAGCAGCCAAGAAGCAGGGTTCATCTACGAGCAGTACTTC. The encoded protein is CASSQEAGFIYEQYF.

This clone has more than one count but fewer than ten. This rearrangement joins TRBV9 to TRBJ2-1; 12 bases map to TRBD2. V was clipped by 0 bases and J by 10 bases; unmatched bases: 5. Germline V gives CDR1 SGDLS, CDR2 YYNGEE. This CDR3 contains 15 residues. The DNA for the CDR3 is TGTGCCAGCAGCGTAGCCCTAGCGGGGGGGCGCGAGCAGTTCTTC. Protein sequence: CASSVALAGGREQFF. Combining the CDR3 with reference TRBV9 and TRBJ2-1 gives the whole variable domain DSGVTQTPKHLITATGQRVTLRCSPRSGDLSVYWYQQSLDQGLQFLIQYYNGEERAKGNILERFSAQQFPDLHSELNLSSLELGDSALYFCASSVALAGGREQFFGPGTRLTVL.

The chain uses TRBV6-1 and TRBJ1-2, with a weak D call TRBD1 (5 bases). The CDR3 runs to 12 residues. With 6 bases removed from V and 8 bases from J, the gap between germline ends came to 13 bases. Germline CDR1 reads MNHNS; CDR2 reads SASEGT. As DNA, the CDR3 is TGTGCCAGCAGAGACACCAGGGACGGCTACACCTTC. Its protein is CASRDTRDGYTF.

This sequence joins TRBV10-3 and TRBJ1-2, with 10 bases that match TRBD1. The CDR3 spans 15 residues. Germline loops: CDR1 ENHRY, CDR2 SYGVKD. Trimming at V came to 3 bases and at J to 6 bases, leaving 7 bases not matched to a gene. In DNA, the CDR3 is TGTGCCATCAGTGAAATTCGGGGGACAGGGGATGGCTACACCTTC. Protein sequence: CAISEIRGTGDGYTF.

This clone was found a few times. The rearrangement links TRBV5-1 to TRBJ2-7; 7 bases are shared with TRBD1. CDR1 is SGHRS and CDR2 is YFSETQ in the germline V gene. The CDR3 has 14 residues. Trimming cost V 4 bases and J 1 base; bases outside gene matches: 5. The CDR3 sequence is CASSRDSTSYEQYF. The CDR3 nucleotides are TGCGCCAGCAGCCGGGACAGTACTTCCTACGAGCAGTACTTC.

This clone came up a few times. The rearrangement joins TRBV10-3 to TRBJ2-2, with TRBD1 matching over 8 bases. V lost 4 bases and J lost 3; bases outside the gene matches: 4. The CDR3 is made up of 15 amino acids. Germline V gene lookup returns CDR1 ENHRY and CDR2 SYGVKD. The CDR3 nucleotides are TGTGCCATCAGTGCAGGGACAGGCTACACCGGGGAGCTGTTTTTT. It codes for CAISAGTGYTGELFF.

This clone came up a few times. The rearrangement uses TRBV28 and TRBJ2-7, with TRBD2 as a possible D gene (6 bases). The germline gives CDR1 MDHEN, CDR2 SYDVKM. Trimming removed 6 bases from V and 1 base from J, with 22 bases in between. The CDR3 is 17 amino acids. CDR3 in amino acids: CASSPLRRGWISYEQYF. The CDR3 DNA reads as TGTGCCAGCAGCCCCCTGAGGAGGGGTTGGATTTCCTACGAGCAGTACTTC.

This rearrangement joins TRBV6-5 to TRBJ2-5; D uncertain. Germline V lookup: CDR1 MNHEY, CDR2 SVGAGI. The V end lost 6 bases, the J end lost 7 bases, and 9 bases lay between the germline ends. The CDR3 is made up of 11 amino acids. The CDR3 region is CASSPGGTQYF. CDR3 in DNA: TGTGCCAGCAGCCCGGGTGGGACCCAGTACTTC.

This chain connects TRBV9 to TRBJ1-3, with 11 bases identical to TRBD1. V lost 6 bases to trimming and J lost 3 bases; unmatched junction nucleotides: 5. Germline-derived CDR1 and CDR2 are SGDLS and YYNGEE. The CDR3 covers 15 residues. CDR3 sequence (DNA): TGTGCCAGCACGCGGACAGGGGGCAGTGGAAACACCATATATTTT. This gives the protein CASTRTGGSGNTIYF.

This clone was found a few times. The CDR3 nucleotides read TGTGCCAGCAGCCAACGGTGGGGCGGGGAGCTGTTTTTT. Protein: CASSQRWGGELFF. The V gene is TRBV14, the J gene TRBJ2-2; D unclear. CDR3 length: 13 amino acids. Germline CDR1 is SGHDN and CDR2 is FVKESK. V was cut by 2 bases and J by 7 bases, with 8 bases left in between.

A few counts support this clone. The chain is built from TRBV20-1 and TRBJ2-1; perhaps TRBD2 as D (5 bases). From germline, CDR1 is DFQATT and CDR2 SNEGSKA (reference sequence). The CDR3 spans 11 residues. V was pared by 3 bases and J by 10 bases, with 10 bases between. CDR3 bases: TGCAGTGCTAGTTTTCCGGGAGAGCAGTTCTTC. As protein: CSASFPGEQFF.

The chain is built from TRBV28 and TRBJ1-1; D uncertain. Germline lookup yields CDR1 MDHEN and CDR2 SYDVKM. V was clipped by 9 bases and J by 1 base, with 12 bases between them. The CDR3 is 13 amino acids. CDR3 bases: TGTGCCAGTACTCAGCAACAGAACACTGAAGCTTTCTTT. Translating it yields CASTQQQNTEAFF.

This clone was seen a few times. The rearrangement joins TRBV2 to TRBJ2-2, with 7 bases that match TRBD1. Losses at the gene ends were 5 bases for V and 1 base for J; bases not matched to a gene: 1. Germline values: CDR1 SNHLY, CDR2 FYNNEI. This CDR3 has 14 residues. CDR3 residues: CASSRQGNTGELFF. CDR3 DNA: TGTGCCAGCAGTCGACAGGGGAACACCGGGGAGCTGTTTTTT.

V is TRBV6-5 and J is TRBJ2-2; 8 positions match TRBD1. This CDR3 is built from 15 residues. The germline V gene encodes CDR1 MNHEY and CDR2 SVGAGI. V lost 2 bases and J lost 5; bases outside the gene matches: 4. The CDR3 region is CASSYGQGLTGELFF. In nucleotides, the CDR3 is TGTGCCAGCAGTTACGGACAGGGATTAACCGGGGAGCTGTTTTTT.

This clone was seen only a few times. The chain links TRBV6-6 to TRBJ2-7; 7 bases line up with TRBD1. This CDR3 spans 15 amino acids. J was trimmed by 6 bases and V by 5 bases; bases with no gene match: 13. Germline V gives CDR1 MNHNY, CDR2 SVGAGI (reference sequence). The CDR3: CASSDRQGRGREQYF. The CDR3 DNA is TGTGCCAGCAGTGACAGACAGGGTCGGGGCCGCGAGCAGTACTTC.

This clone was counted only a few times. This rearrangement joins TRBV12-5 to TRBJ2-5; D not resolved. From germline, CDR1 is LGHNT and CDR2 FRNRAP. The CDR3 loop spans 12 amino acids. V lost 3 bases and J 1 base, leaving 3 bases between the germline ends. This CDR3 reads CASGLSQETQYF. CDR3 nucleotide sequence: TGTGCTAGTGGTTTATCCCAAGAGACCCAGTACTTC. Full variable domain (outside the CDR3, taken from reference TRBV12-5 and TRBJ2-5): DARVTQTPRHKVTEMGQEVTMRCQPILGHNTVFWYRQTMMQGLELLAYFRNRAPLDDSGMPKDRFSAEMPDATLATLKIQPSEPRDSAVYFCASGLSQETQYFGPGTRLLVL.

V and J are TRBV7-3 and TRBJ1-6, with TRBD1 matching 7 bases. V lost 5 bases and J lost 6; bases outside the gene matches: 4. The V gene's germline CDR1 is SGHTA and CDR2 FQGTGA. This CDR3 has 14 amino acids. The CDR3 coding sequence is TGTGCCAGCAGCCCGGGACAGAGTAATTCACCCCTCCACTTT. Its translation is CASSPGQSNSPLHF.

This clone was recorded many times. The V and J genes are TRBV5-1 and TRBJ2-1; no clear D gene. V was clipped by 0 bases and J by 7 bases, with 8 bases between them. The length of the CDR3 is 13 residues. Germline V gene sequence: CDR1 SGHRS, CDR2 YFSETQ. CDR3 sequence (DNA): TGCGCCAGCAGCTTGGACGCGACAAATGAGCAGTTCTTC. It translates to CASSLDATNEQFF.